These 4 T cell receptor beta chains originate from one sample sequenced in a study of CD8 T cells in ankylosing spondylitis. Whole-study findings and limits: For ankylosing spondylitis blood, a TCR beta motif of eight or nine highly homologous variants appeared characteristic.

Which antigens these TCRs recognize remains unknown. MiXCR, applied by TCRdb to the 5' RACE reads, yields one record per CDR3 protein. In the table there are 100,000 to 150,000 distinct CDR3 sequences, roughly 15% of which are singletons. The sample was blood, either unsorted or a sorted T cell fraction (not recorded which). All receptors derive from a male donor with ankylosing spondylitis.

This clonotype showed up many times. The V gene is TRBV27, the J gene TRBJ2-7; D is uncertain. The CDR3 length is 13 residues. V gave up 2 bases and J gave up 0 bases, with 5 bases separating them. Germline values: CDR1 MNHEY, CDR2 SMNVEV (reference sequence). The chain's CDR3 is CASSLRDSYEQYF. The CDR3 nucleotides are TGTGCCAGCAGTTTAAGGGACTCCTACGAGCAGTACTTC.

This clonotype came up many times. The rearrangement uses TRBV20-1 and TRBJ2-1; 7 bases fit TRBD2. The V gene's germline CDR1 is DFQATT and CDR2 SNEGSKA (reference sequence). The CDR3 spans 14 residues. The chain's CDR3 is CSASGREGLHEQFF. The CDR3 bases are TGCAGCGCCAGTGGGAGGGAGGGCCTACATGAGCAGTTCTTC.

This chain joins TRBV24-1 and TRBJ2-1; D gene unclear. CDR3 size: 16 residues. V shed 3 bases and J shed 6 bases, with 17 bases lying between them. Germline-derived CDR1 and CDR2 are KGHDR and SFDVKD. CDR3 coding DNA: TGTGCCACCAGTGATCCCTCCGGACCACTCGGCAATGAGCAGTTCTTC. Protein: CATSDPSGPLGNEQFF.

This clonotype was counted only a few times. V and J are TRBV9 and TRBJ2-1, with TRBD2 matching 11 bases. The V and J ends lost 4 bases and 0 bases, in that order; junction bases with no gene match: 6. From germline, CDR1 is SGDLS and CDR2 YYNGEE. The CDR3 sequence is 17 residues long. The CDR3 sequence: CASSPGTSGPSYNEQFF. In DNA, the CDR3 is TGTGCCAGCAGCCCTGGGACTAGCGGACCCTCCTACAATGAGCAGTTCTTC.